This TCR beta chain was documented in a study of T-cell memory formation after mild COVID-19. General observations from the study: Most CD4+ clones that shrank were in CM and EM, while CD8+ ones turned up in EMRA.

Researchers used 5'RACE with constant-segment primers to make TCR alpha and TCR beta cDNA libraries that carry sample barcodes and UMIs. TCRdb processed the 5' RACE reads anew with MiXCR; each CDR3 protein has one entry. The data show over 300,000 distinct CDR3 sequences, around 20% seen once. On this clonotype itself: The antigen is undetermined.

Trimming took 4 bases from V and 4 from J; bases not matched to a gene: 16. Germline CDR1 LGHNA, CDR2 YSLEER. The CDR3 has 18 residues. Sequences were obtained from PBMCs or a T cell subset sorted from them (not recorded which). This sequence joins TRBV4-3 and TRBJ1-5; TRBD1 matches at 7 bases. The sequence was obtained from a man aged 18 to 29 who had mild COVID-19 (a few samples of this study predate the infection). Cell type and time point are not known. CDR3 sequence reads: CASSPHTPDRMDNQPQHF. The CDR3 DNA sequence: TGCGCCAGCAGCCCCCACACCCCGGACAGGATGGATAATCAGCCCCAGCATTTT.